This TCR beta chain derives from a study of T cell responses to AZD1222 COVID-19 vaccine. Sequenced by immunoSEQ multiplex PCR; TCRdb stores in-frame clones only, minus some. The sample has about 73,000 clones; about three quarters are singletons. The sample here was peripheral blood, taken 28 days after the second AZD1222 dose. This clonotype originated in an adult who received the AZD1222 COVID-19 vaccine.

DNA of the CDR3: TGTGCAAGTCGCTTAGCGGGGGCAGGGGGACAGAGCAATCAGCCCCAGCATTTT. This codes for CASRLAGAGGQSNQPQHF. The chain combines TRBV12-2 with TRBJ1-5; the DNA was not compared with TRBD1, the D call given in the table. TRBV12-2 constitutes a pseudogene. The CDR3 extends over 18 amino acids.